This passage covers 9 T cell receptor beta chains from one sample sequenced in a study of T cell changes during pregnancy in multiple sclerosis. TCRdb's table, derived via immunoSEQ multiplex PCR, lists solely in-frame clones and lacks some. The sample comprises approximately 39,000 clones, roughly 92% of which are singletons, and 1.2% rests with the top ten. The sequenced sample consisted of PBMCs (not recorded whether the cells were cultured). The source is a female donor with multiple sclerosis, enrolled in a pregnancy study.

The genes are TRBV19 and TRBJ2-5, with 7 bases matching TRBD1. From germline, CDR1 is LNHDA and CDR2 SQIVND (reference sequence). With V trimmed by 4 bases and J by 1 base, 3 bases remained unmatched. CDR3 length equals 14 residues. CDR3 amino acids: CASSTTGTQETQYF. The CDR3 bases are TGTGCCAGTAGTACGACAGGGACCCAAGAGACCCAGTACTTC.

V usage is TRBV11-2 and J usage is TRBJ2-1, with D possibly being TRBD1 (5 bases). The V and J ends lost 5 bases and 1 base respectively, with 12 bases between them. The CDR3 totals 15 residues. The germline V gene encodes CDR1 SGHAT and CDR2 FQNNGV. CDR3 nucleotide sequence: TGTGCCAGCAGCCTTTGGACAAAATCCTACAATGAGCAGTTCTTC. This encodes CASSLWTKSYNEQFF.

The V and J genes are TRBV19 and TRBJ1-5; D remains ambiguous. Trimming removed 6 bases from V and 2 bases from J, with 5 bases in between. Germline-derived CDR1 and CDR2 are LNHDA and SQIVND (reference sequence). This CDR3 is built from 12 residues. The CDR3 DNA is TGTGCCAGTAGACCAGGCAATCAGCCCCAGCATTTT. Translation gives CASRPGNQPQHF. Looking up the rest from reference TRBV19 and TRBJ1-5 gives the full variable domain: DGGITQSPKYLFRKEGQNVTLSCEQNLNHDAMYWYRQDPGQGLRLIYYSQIVNDFQKGDIAEGYSVSREKKESFPLTVTSAQKNPTAFYLCASRPGNQPQHFGDGTRLSIL.

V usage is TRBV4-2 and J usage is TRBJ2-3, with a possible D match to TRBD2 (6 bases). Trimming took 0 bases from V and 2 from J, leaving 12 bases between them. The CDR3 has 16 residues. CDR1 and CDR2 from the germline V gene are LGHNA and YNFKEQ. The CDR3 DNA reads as TGTGCCAGCAGCCAAGATAGGGGACTTCCCACAGATACGCAGTATTTT. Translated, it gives CASSQDRGLPTDTQYF.

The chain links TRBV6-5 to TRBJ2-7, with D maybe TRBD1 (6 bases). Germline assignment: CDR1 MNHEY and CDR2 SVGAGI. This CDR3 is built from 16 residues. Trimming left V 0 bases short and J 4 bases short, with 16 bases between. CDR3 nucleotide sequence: TGTGCCAGCAGTTACTCGGTGGGACACCTGGTTTACGAGCAGTACTTC. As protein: CASSYSVGHLVYEQYF.

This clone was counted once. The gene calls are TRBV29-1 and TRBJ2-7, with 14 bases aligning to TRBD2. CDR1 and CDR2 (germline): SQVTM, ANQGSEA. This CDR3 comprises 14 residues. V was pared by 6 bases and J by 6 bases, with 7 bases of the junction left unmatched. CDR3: CSVGTSGSLGEQYF. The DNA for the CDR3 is TGCAGCGTAGGGACTAGCGGGAGTCTAGGCGAGCAGTACTTC.

CDR3 loop: CASSLDEGQGGTGELFF. CDR3 nucleotide sequence: TGTGCCAGCAGCTTAGATGAAGGGCAGGGAGGCACCGGGGAGCTGTTTTTT. The chain has TRBV11-2 and TRBJ2-2, with TRBD2 as a possible D gene (6 bases). V lost 0 bases to trimming and J lost 4 bases, with 15 bases between them. The CDR3 has 17 amino acids. The V gene's germline CDR1 is SGHAT and CDR2 FQNNGV.

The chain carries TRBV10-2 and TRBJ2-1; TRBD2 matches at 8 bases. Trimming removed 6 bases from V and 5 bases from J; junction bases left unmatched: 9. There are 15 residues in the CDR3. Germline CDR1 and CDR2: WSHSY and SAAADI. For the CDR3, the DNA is TGCGCCAGCAGGGTGGCGGGGGGCGAGCACAATGAGCAGTTCTTC. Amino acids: CASRVAGGEHNEQFF.

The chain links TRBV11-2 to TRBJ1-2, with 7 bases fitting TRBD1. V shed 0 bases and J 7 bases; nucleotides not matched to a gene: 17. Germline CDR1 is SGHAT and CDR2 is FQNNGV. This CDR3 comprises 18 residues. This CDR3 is CASSLDRFLEGDSAGYTF. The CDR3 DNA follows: TGTGCCAGCAGCTTAGATCGATTTTTGGAGGGGGACAGCGCTGGCTACACCTTC.